The clone carrying this T cell receptor beta chain was seen at least ten times. Its matching antigen is unknown. The CDR3 goes on 3 residues after the read ends, and that part is filled in from the germline J gene. This entry is derived from a study of T cell clonality in common variable immunodeficiency. Study findings and constraints: Fewer deletions and N-nucleotide insertions were reportedly seen in common variable immunodeficiency TCR beta sequences. What drives increased CVID clonality needs T cell subpopulation sequencing.

Sequenced by immunoSEQ multiplex PCR; TCRdb stores in-frame clones only, minus some. Altogether approximately 37,000 clones were found in the sample, and no singletons occur. Germline CDR1 is DFQATT and CDR2 is SNEGSKA (reference sequence). V lost 3 bases to trimming and J lost 1 base; unmatched junction nucleotides: 8. The CDR3 consists of 16 residues. The chain employs TRBV20-1 and TRBJ2-2; TRBD1 matches at 7 bases. The receptor's source is a person aged 18 to 70 in good health. Sequencing was performed on peripheral blood mononuclear cells. Here the CDR3 reads CSARGRQGGNTGELFF. The sequenced part of the CDR3 DNA is TGCAGTGCTAGGGGAAGACAGGGTGGGAACACCGGGGAG.